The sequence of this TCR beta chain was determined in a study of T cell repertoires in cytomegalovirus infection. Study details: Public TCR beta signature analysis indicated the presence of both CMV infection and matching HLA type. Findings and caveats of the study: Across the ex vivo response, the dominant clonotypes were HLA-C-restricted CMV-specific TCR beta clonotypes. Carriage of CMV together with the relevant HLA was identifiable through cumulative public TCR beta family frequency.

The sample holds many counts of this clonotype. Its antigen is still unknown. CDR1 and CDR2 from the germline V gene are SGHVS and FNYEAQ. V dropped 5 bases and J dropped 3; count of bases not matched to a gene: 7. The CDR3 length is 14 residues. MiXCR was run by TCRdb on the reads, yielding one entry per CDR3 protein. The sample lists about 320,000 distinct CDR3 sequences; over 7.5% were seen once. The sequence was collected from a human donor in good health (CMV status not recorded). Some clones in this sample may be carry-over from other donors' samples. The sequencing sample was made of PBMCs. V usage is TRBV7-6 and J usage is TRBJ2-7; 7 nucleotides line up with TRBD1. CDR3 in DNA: TGTGCCAGCAGCCCCCAACAGGGGCTCTACGAGCAGTACTTC. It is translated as CASSPQQGLYEQYF.